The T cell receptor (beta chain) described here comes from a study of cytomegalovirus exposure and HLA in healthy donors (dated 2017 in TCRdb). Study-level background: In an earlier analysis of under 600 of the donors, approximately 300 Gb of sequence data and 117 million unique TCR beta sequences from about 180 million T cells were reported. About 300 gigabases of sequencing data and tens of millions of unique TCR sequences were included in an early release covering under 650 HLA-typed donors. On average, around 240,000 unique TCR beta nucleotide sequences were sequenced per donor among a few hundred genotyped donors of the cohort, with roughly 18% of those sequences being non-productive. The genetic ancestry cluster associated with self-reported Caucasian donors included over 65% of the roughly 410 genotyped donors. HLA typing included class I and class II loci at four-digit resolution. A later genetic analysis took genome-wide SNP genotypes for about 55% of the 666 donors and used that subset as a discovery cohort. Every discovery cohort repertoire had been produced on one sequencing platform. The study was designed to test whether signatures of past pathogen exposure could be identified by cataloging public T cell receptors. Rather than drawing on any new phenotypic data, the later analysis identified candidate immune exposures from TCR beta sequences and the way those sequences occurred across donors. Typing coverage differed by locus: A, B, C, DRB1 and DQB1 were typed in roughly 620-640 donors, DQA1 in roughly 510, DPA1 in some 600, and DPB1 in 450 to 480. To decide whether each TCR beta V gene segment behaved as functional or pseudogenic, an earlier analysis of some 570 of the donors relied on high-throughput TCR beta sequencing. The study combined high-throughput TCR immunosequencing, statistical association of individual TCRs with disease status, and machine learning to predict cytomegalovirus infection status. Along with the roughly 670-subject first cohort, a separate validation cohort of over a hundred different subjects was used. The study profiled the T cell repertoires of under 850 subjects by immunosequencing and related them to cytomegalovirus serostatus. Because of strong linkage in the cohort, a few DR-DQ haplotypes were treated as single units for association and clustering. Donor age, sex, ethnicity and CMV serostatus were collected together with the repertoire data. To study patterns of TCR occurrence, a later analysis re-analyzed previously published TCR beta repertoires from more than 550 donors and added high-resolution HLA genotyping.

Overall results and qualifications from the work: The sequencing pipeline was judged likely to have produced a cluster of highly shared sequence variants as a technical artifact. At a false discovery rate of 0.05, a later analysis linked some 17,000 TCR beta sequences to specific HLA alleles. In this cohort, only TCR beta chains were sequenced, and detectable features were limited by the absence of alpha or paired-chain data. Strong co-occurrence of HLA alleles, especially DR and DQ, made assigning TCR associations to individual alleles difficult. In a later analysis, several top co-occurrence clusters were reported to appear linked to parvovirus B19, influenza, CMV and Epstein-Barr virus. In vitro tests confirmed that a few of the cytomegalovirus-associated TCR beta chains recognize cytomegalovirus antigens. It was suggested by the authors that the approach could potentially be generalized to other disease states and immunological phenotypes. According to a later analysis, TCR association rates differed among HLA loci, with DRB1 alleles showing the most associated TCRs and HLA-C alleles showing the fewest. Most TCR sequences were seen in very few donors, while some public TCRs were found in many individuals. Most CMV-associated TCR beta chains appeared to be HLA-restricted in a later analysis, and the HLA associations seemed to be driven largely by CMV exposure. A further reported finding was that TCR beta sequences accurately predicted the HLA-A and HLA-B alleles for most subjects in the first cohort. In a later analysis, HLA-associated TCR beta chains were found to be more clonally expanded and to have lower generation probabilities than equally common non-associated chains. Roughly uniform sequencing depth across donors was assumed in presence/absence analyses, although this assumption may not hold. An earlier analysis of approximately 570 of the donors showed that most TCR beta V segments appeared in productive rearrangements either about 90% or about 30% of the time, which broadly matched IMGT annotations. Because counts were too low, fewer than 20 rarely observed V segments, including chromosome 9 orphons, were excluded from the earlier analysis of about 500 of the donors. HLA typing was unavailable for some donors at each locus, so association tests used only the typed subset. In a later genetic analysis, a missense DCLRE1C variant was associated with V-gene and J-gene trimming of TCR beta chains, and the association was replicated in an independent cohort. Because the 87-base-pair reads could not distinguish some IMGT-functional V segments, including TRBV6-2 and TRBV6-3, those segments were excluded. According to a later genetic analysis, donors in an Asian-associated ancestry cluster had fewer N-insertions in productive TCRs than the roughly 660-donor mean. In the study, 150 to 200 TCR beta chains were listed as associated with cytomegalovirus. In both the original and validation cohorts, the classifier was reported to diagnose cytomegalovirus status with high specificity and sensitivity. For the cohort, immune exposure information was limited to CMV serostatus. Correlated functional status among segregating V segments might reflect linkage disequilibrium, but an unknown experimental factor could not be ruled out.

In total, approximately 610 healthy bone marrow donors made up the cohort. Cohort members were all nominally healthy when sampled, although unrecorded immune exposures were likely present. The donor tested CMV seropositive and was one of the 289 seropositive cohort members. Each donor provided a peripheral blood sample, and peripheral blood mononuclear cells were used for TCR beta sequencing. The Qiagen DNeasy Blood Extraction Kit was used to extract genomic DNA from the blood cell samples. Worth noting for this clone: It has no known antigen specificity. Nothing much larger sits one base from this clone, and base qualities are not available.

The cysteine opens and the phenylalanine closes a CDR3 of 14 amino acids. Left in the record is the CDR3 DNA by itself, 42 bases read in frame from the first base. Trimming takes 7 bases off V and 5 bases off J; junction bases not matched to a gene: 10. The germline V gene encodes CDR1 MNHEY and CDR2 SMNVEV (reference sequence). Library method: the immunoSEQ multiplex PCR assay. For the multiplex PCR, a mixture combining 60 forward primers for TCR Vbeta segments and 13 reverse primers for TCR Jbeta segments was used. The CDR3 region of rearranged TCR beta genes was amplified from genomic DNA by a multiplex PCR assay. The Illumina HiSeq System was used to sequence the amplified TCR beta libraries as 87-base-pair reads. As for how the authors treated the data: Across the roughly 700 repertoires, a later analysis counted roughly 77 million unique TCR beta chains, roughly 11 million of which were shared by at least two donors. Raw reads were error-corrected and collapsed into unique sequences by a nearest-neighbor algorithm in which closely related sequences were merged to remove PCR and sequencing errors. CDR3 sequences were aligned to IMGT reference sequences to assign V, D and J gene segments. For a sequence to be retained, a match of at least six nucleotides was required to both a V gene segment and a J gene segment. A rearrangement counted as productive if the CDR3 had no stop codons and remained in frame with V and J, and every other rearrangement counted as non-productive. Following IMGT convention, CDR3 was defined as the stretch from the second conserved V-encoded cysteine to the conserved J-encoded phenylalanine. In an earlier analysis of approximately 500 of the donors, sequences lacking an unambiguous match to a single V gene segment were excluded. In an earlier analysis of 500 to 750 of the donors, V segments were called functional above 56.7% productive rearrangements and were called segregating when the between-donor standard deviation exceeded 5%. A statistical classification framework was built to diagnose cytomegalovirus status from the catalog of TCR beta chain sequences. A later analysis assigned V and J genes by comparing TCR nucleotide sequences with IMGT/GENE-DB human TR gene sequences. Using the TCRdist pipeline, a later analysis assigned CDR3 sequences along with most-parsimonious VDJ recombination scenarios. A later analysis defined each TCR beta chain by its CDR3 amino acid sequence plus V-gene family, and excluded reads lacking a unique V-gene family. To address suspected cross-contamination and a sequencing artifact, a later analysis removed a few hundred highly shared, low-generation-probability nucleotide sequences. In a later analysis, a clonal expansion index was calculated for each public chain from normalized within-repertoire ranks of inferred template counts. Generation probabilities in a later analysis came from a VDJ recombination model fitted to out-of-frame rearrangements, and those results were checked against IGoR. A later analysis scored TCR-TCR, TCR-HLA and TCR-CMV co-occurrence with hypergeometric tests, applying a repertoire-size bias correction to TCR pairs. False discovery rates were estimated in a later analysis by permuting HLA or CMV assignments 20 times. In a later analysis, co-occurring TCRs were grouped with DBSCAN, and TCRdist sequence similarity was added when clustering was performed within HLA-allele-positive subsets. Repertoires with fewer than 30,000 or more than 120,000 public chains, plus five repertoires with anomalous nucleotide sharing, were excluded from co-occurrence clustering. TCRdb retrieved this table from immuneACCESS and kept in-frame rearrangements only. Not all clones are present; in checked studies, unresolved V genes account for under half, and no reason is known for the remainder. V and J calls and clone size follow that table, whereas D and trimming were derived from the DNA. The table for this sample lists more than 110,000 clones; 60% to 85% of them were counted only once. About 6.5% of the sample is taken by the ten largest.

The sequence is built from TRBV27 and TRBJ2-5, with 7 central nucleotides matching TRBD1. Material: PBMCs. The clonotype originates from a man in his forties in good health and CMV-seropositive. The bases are TGTGCCAGCAAAAAGAGGACAGGTTGGGAGACCCAGTACTTC. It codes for CASKKRTGWETQYF.